Included here is one T cell receptor beta chain sequence, with context. These data come from a study of spatial heterogeneity in lung cancer. Carried by each TCR cDNA molecule was a unique molecular identifier. TCRdb ran MiXCR on the 5' RACE reads and lists one entry per CDR3 protein. The profile shows 89,000 or so distinct CDR3 sequences, roughly a fifth of them singletons. Documented time point: sample taken at primary tumor resection. In each case, whole RNA from tumor, nontumor lung or frozen PBMC was sequenced unsorted. This receptor was identified in a male donor with early-stage non-small cell lung cancer. Source: PBMCs, taken at surgery.

The CDR3 protein is CSVVFAIPNQPQHF. DNA for the CDR3: TGCAGCGTTGTTTTCGCAATTCCCAATCAGCCCCAGCATTTT. This chain links TRBV29-1 with TRBJ1-5, with D uncertain. Germline V CDR1 and CDR2: SQVTM, ANQGSEA. The V gene lost 4 bases and the J gene lost 3 bases, with 13 bases spanning the gap. This CDR3 spans 14 amino acids.